A selection of T cell receptor beta chains follows, all from one sample in a study of T cell responses to AZD1222 COVID-19 vaccine. Libraries were prepared by immunoSEQ multiplex PCR; TCRdb keeps only in-frame clonotypes and omits some of them. The table lists 120,000 or so clones, about nine tenths of them singletons. The sequencing used peripheral blood, collected on day 0 of AZD1222 vaccination. All receptors derive from an adult in good health. CDR3s include the opening cysteine and the closing phenylalanine or tryptophan.

TRBV4-1 | CASSQDRMTSGANTGELFF
TRBV5-4 | CASSSGRGGGYTF
TRBV10-3 | CAISQSGTGDQKTQYF
TRBV11-2 | CASSLLAGSYEQYF
TRBV10-3 | CAIRDAYEQYF
TRBV7-9 | CASSLAGTSYNEQFF
TRBV18 | CASSPPDSNTEAFF
TRBV5-1 | CASSSQGYEQYF
TRBV5-1 | CASSREGNYGYTF
TRBV19 | CASRITGTGIGTEAFF
TRBV28 | CASSLLNYGYTF
TRBV6-2/TRBV6-3 | CASSSHWSSYNEQFF
TRBV9 | CASSAGNSNNLMNTEAFF
TRBV6-5 | CASRQTGWDGYTF
TRBV4-2 | CASSQVTGGTGANVLTF
TRBV9 | CASSLRGGVNTGELFF
TRBV7-2 | CASSLGPASNQPQHF
TRBV25-1 | CASSSSTVSYEQYF
TRBV28 | CASSSRDQPQHF
TRBV18 | CASSQDRAYGYTF
TRBV6-2/TRBV6-3 | CASSYSKRRGGITQYF
TRBV2 | CASSRNAQGLAGFYEQYF
TRBV7-2 | CASSTQVRDTQYF